This TCR beta chain was identified during a study of T cells after yellow fever vaccination (dated by TCRdb to the late 2010s). Regarding the complete study: The SMART-Seq v4 Ultra Low Input RNA kit was used to prepare libraries from fractions with low cell numbers. To follow T-cell clones before and after primary and booster YFV17D yellow fever vaccination, bulk TCR alpha and beta repertoires were sequenced over time. Blood was drawn at multiple timepoints before and after primary and secondary immunization, with bulk PBMC replicates and cell subsets isolated. The cohort comprised two healthy male donors, one aged 18 to 29 and one aged 30 to 40 years. Broad study findings and their caveats: Most clones expanded after primary vaccination (about 95% of CD4 and approximately 86% of CD8) were re-detected after the booster, suggesting that broad memory maintenance occurred. The secondary T-cell response was found to be weaker but faster than the primary response, with a peak reached on day 5 rather than on day 15. Only a couple of donors were included in the study, so the extent to which the findings can be generalized is limited. A small fraction of clonotypes showed up in both the CD4 and CD8 compartments, probably as a result of convergent recombination. Because abundant contaminating clonotypes from the bulk population could be contained in FACS-sorted repertoires, computational filtering was required.

This specimen's treatment or condition label, interpreted: live attenuated yellow fever vaccine strain. Two biological replicates of bulk PBMCs were collected at each blood-draw timepoint. PBMCs were isolated from peripheral blood using a standard Ficoll-Paque protocol. TriZol was used to extract RNA from bulk PBMCs, from CD4 and CD8 fractions, and from dextramer-positive and dextramer-negative fractions. TCRdb names Illumina NovaSeq 6000 as the instrument used. Synthesis of TCR cDNA relied on 5'RACE template switching, a step that introduced a universal primer site along with unique molecular identifiers. cDNA synthesis was primed from both the TCR alpha and TCR beta constant segments. Library amplification involved two PCR steps, and the second step added sample barcodes and sequencing adapters. Sequencing of the libraries was done on either Illumina HiSeq 2500 (2x100 bp) or NovaSeq (2x150 bp). From the authors' description of their analysis: MIGEC was used to demultiplex reads and collapse the reads into UMI consensus sequences, and MiXCR was used for V(D)J alignment. Using edgeR on replicate PBMC samples, clonotypes were called vaccine-responding if FDR was below 0.01 and the log2 fold change was above 5 up to day 15. Each bulk clonotype received a CD4 or CD8 identity based on whether the sequenced CD4 or CD8 repertoire contained that clonotype at higher abundance. The raw public data were reprocessed by TCRdb itself: fastp quality trimming at Q25, MiXCR clonotype calling, in-frame beta chains only. Rows with one shared CDR3 protein collapse into an entry with the most common genes and DNA. Clone size and V and J calls follow TCRdb, not the original study. Counted in this sample were around 300,000 distinct CDR3 sequences; around 4.4% of them appeared once. Jointly, the top ten make up roughly a fifth of the sample.

In its sample, this clonotype was seen many times. It has no known antigen specificity. Within one base of it there is no much larger clone, and no base qualities were kept. For CDR1 and CDR2, the germline V gene lists SGHRS and YFSETQ. Deletion took 4 bases off V and 0 bases off J, with a span of 9 bases between the germline ends. The CDR3 goes from the cysteine to the phenylalanine over 14 residues. This entry keeps only the CDR3 DNA: 42 bases, framed from base 1. This receptor chain uses TRBV5-1 and TRBJ2-3; too little of a D gene remains to name it. The sequence was collected from a man between 18 and 29 years old who received the YFV17D yellow fever vaccine. The source material was PBMCs, sampled 15 days after the yellow fever booster vaccination. The bases read TGCGCCAGCAGCCGGTCTTCTAGCACAGATACGCAGTATTTT. This encodes CASSRSSSTDTQYF.